This paragraph covers one TCR beta chain sequence. Its target is unknown. This record comes from a study of OX40 agonist ivuxolimab in advanced cancers. Study context: Hepatocellular carcinoma, melanoma, renal cell or head and neck cancer affected the dose-escalation patients. Findings and limits, study-wide: Specificity for antigen went undetermined in the expanded peripheral T cells.

Germline CDR1 and CDR2: MNHEY and SMNVEV (reference sequence). The CDR3 runs 15 residues. With V trimmed by 3 bases and J by 0 bases, 5 bases remained unmatched. Clones were read by immunoSEQ multiplex PCR, and TCRdb kept only the in-frame ones, dropping some. Of about 93,000 clones in the sample, approximately 89% were seen once. The chain has TRBV27 and TRBJ2-7, with 7 bases that match TRBD1. The source of this sequence is an adult with an advanced solid tumor such as melanoma, head and neck, liver or kidney cancer. Source: CD4+ or CD8+ T cells sorted from blood, taken in a trial of the OX40 agonist ivuxolimab. For the CDR3, the DNA is TGTGCCAGCAGTTTTATAGGGGACAGCTCCTACGAGCAGTACTTC. Amino acids: CASSFIGDSSYEQYF.